This paragraph reports one T cell receptor beta chain. This sample is part of a study of cytomegalovirus exposure and HLA in healthy donors. V dropped 3 bases and J dropped 3 bases, with 15 bases sitting between them. The CDR3 sequence is 15 residues long. CDR1 KGHSH and CDR2 LQKENI come from the germline V gene. 60 Vbeta and 13 Jbeta primers were used in PCR. Profiled with immunoSEQ multiplex PCR; TCRdb holds only in-frame clones, not every one. The repertoire shows just over 150,000 clones; the top ten hold 1.3%. The sequenced sample consisted of PBMCs. This TCR was recovered from a woman aged 55-70 years in good health and CMV-seronegative. The rearrangement joins TRBV18 to TRBJ2-7, with a possible D match to TRBD2 (6 bases). The CDR3, as DNA: TGTGCCAGCTCACCTCAGACTAGAGCCTACTACGAGCAGTACTTC. Its protein is CASSPQTRAYYEQYF.